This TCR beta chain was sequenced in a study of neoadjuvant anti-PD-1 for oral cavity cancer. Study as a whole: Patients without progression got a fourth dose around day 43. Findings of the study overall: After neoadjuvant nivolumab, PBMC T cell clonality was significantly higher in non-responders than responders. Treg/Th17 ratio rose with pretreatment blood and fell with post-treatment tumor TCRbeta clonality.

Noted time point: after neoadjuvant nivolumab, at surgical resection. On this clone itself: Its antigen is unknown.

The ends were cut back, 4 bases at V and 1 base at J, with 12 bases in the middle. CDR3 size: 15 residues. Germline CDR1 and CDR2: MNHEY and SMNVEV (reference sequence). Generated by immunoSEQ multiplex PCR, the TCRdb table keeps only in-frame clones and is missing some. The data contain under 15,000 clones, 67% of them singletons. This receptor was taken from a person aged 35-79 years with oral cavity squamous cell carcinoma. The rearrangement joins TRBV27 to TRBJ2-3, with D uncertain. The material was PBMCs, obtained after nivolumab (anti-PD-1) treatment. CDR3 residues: CASSSWADRTDTQYF. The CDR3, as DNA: TGTGCCAGCAGTTCTTGGGCGGACCGCACAGATACGCAGTATTTT.